The rows below give T cell receptor beta chains drawn from one sample of a study of T cell responses to AZD1222 COVID-19 vaccine. Only in-frame clones appear in the TCRdb table, and some are missing; sequencing was by immunoSEQ multiplex PCR. This sample yields tens of thousands of clones, of which 80% to 95% are seen a single time; more than 4.5% belongs to the top ten. This sample comprised peripheral blood, obtained 28 days after the second AZD1222 dose. These receptors came from an adult who received the AZD1222 COVID-19 vaccine. The CDR3 runs from the conserved cysteine through the conserved F or W. Each record gives: V gene, D gene, J gene, CDR3 protein, CDR3 DNA. D genes are given only for firm matches.

v_gene: TRBV7-2; d_gene: TRBD2; j_gene: TRBJ2-1; CDR3aa: CASSTRTSGSYEQFF; CDR3nt: TGTGCCAGCAGCACAAGGACTAGCGGGAGCTATGAGCAGTTCTTC
v_gene: TRBV19; d_gene: TRBD1; j_gene: TRBJ2-7; CDR3aa: CASKAGTGMYEQYF; CDR3nt: TGTGCCAGTAAAGCCGGGACAGGGATGTACGAGCAGTACTTC
v_gene: TRBV6-5; d_gene: TRBD2; j_gene: TRBJ2-1; CDR3aa: CASSYSNRASGNEQFF; CDR3nt: TGTGCCAGCAGTTACTCGAATCGGGCTAGCGGCAATGAGCAGTTCTTC
v_gene: TRBV18; d_gene: .; j_gene: TRBJ1-2; CDR3aa: CASSPPGDYGYTF; CDR3nt: TGTGCCAGCTCACCACCGGGGGACTATGGCTACACCTTC
v_gene: TRBV27; d_gene: .; j_gene: TRBJ1-5; CDR3aa: CASSPSSRGNNQPQHF; CDR3nt: TGTGCCAGCAGCCCAAGTTCCAGGGGCAATAATCAGCCCCAGCATTTT
v_gene: TRBV4-1; d_gene: TRBD1; j_gene: TRBJ2-7; CDR3aa: CASSFPGTASYEQYF; CDR3nt: TGCGCCAGCAGCTTCCCCGGGACAGCCAGCTACGAGCAGTACTTC
v_gene: TRBV27; d_gene: TRBD2; j_gene: TRBJ2-3; CDR3aa: CASSLRWVGRGTDTQYF; CDR3nt: TGTGCCAGCAGTTTACGGTGGGTCGGGAGGGGGACAGATACGCAGTATTTT
v_gene: TRBV4-1; d_gene: TRBD1; j_gene: TRBJ1-5; CDR3aa: CASSQGTGRSNQPQHF; CDR3nt: TGCGCCAGCAGCCAAGGGACAGGTCGTAGCAATCAGCCCCAGCATTTT
v_gene: TRBV10-3; d_gene: .; j_gene: TRBJ2-3; CDR3aa: CAISGDRDTQYF; CDR3nt: TGTGCCATCAGCGGGGATCGAGATACGCAGTATTTT
v_gene: TRBV19; d_gene: .; j_gene: TRBJ2-1; CDR3aa: CASKTPGLTSGEQFF; CDR3nt: TGTGCCAGTAAAACTCCAGGACTCACCTCTGGCGAGCAGTTCTTC
v_gene: TRBV11-1; d_gene: .; j_gene: TRBJ1-1; CDR3aa: CASSFVGAEAFF; CDR3nt: TGTGCCAGCAGCTTCGTGGGCGCTGAAGCTTTCTTT
v_gene: TRBV5-4; d_gene: .; j_gene: TRBJ1-2; CDR3aa: CASSLLGTGNYGYTF; CDR3nt: TGTGCCAGCAGCTTGTTGGGTACAGGTAACTATGGCTACACCTTC
v_gene: TRBV7-6; d_gene: .; j_gene: TRBJ2-1; CDR3aa: CASSSPRLAPRGEQFF; CDR3nt: TGTGCCAGCAGCTCACCTAGGCTAGCGCCGAGAGGTGAGCAGTTCTTC